The next 26 T cell receptor beta chains were all read from a single sample in a study of siplizumab effects on memory and regulatory T cells. Produced via immunoSEQ multiplex PCR; TCRdb's table is partial and in-frame only. The data hold roughly 100,000 clones, with 93% observed a single time. Specimen: Tregs sorted from blood. These TCRs come from a human donor in good health.

The chain couples TRBV5-6 to TRBJ2-3, with D hard to call. Germline loops: CDR1 SGHDT, CDR2 YYEEEE. The CDR3 is 13 residues long. Deletions cut 0 bases from V and 8 bases from J, with 10 bases between. The CDR3 sequence is CASSLGIWATQYF. CDR3 nucleotides: TGTGCCAGCAGCTTGGGGATCTGGGCTACGCAGTATTTT.

The genes are TRBV5-1 and TRBJ2-5; the D is unclear. CDR1 SGHRS and CDR2 YFSETQ come from the germline V gene. V was cut by 1 base and J by 5 bases, with 12 bases left in between. The CDR3 covers 14 residues. The CDR3 protein is CASSLRVPGETQYF. DNA of the CDR3: TGCGCCAGCAGCTTGAGAGTTCCCGGGGAGACCCAGTACTTC.

The V gene is TRBV19, the J gene TRBJ2-7, with D perhaps TRBD1 (6 bases). The V gene lost 5 bases and the J gene lost 3 bases, with 17 bases spanning the gap. CDR3 length equals 15 residues. Germline CDR1 and CDR2: LNHDA and SQIVND (reference sequence). The CDR3 loop reads CASSFQGRRYYEQYF. As DNA, the CDR3 is TGTGCCAGTAGTTTCCAGGGGCGACGCTACTACGAGCAGTACTTC.

The rearrangement joins TRBV6-4 to TRBJ2-2; no clear D. The V end was cut by 10 bases, the J end by 3 bases, with 12 bases between. Germline V gives CDR1 MRHNA, CDR2 SNTAGT. The CDR3 loop spans 13 amino acids. The CDR3 loop is CATAAYHTGELFF. DNA for the CDR3: TGTGCCACCGCGGCCTATCACACCGGGGAGCTGTTTTTT.

The CDR3 here is CASSPRLVQETQYF. In DNA, the CDR3 is TGTGCCAGCAGCCCCCGGCTAGTTCAAGAGACCCAGTACTTC. The V call is TRBV5-5, the J call TRBJ2-5; D is undetermined. Trimming cost V 4 bases and J 2 bases, with 12 bases left between them. CDR3 length equals 14 residues. CDR1 is SGHKS and CDR2 is YYEKEE in the germline V gene (reference sequence).

The CDR3 sequence is CASSYSSTGELFF. Here the CDR3 DNA reads TGTGCCAGCAGCTATAGCAGCACCGGGGAGCTGTTTTTT. The chain links TRBV7-3 to TRBJ2-2; D not certain. The germline gives CDR1 SGHTA, CDR2 FQGTGA. Trimming removed 4 bases at V and 4 bases at J, with 7 bases between. This CDR3 contains 13 residues.

The chain joins TRBV5-1 to TRBJ1-5, with TRBD1 identical over 10 bases. This CDR3 is 15 amino acids long. From germline, CDR1 is SGHRS and CDR2 YFSETQ. The junction had 5 bases not matched to a gene; V was cut back by 4 bases and J by 4 bases. CDR3 residues: CASSLGQGGNQPQHF. Here the CDR3 DNA reads TGCGCCAGCAGCCTCGGACAGGGGGGAAATCAGCCCCAGCATTTT.

The chain carries TRBV19 and TRBJ2-6, with TRBD2 as a possible D gene (5 bases). The V end lost 5 bases, the J end lost 0 bases, and 14 bases lay between the germline ends. CDR1 and CDR2 (germline): LNHDA, SQIVND (reference sequence). The CDR3 has 17 residues. CDR3 loop: CASSGRTGSSGANVLTF. The CDR3 DNA follows: TGTGCCAGTAGTGGACGGACGGGAAGCTCTGGGGCCAACGTCCTGACTTTC. Complete variable domain (other parts from reference TRBV19 and TRBJ2-6): DGGITQSPKYLFRKEGQNVTLSCEQNLNHDAMYWYRQDPGQGLRLIYYSQIVNDFQKGDIAEGYSVSREKKESFPLTVTSAQKNPTAFYLCASSGRTGSSGANVLTFGAGSRLTVL.

CDR3 nucleotides: TGTGCCGGACTGGGACAGCCGGGAGAGACCCAGTACTTC. It yields the protein CAGLGQPGETQYF. The rearrangement uses TRBV30 and TRBJ2-5; 7 bases fit TRBD1. The CDR3 has 13 residues. The V segment lost 8 bases and the J segment 4 bases; nucleotides outside the gene matches: 10. Per germline, CDR1 GTSNPN and CDR2 SVGIG (reference sequence).

The J gene is TRBJ1-3, the V gene TRBV19; a possible D gene is TRBD1 (5 bases). The CDR3 extends over 16 amino acids. Looked up from germline, CDR1 is LNHDA and CDR2 is SQIVND (reference sequence). V lost 6 bases, J lost 3 bases, and 18 bases lay in between. The CDR3 is CASRPPGPLIGNTIYF. In nucleotides, the CDR3 is TGTGCCAGTAGGCCACCGGGACCCCTCATTGGAAACACCATATATTTT.

The J gene is TRBJ1-1, the V gene TRBV11-3; TRBD1 is a possible D gene (6 bases). Trimming cost V 7 bases and J 1 base, with 13 bases left between them. CDR3 size: 14 residues. Germline values: CDR1 SGHNT, CDR2 YENEEA. The CDR3: CASTNPGQNTEAFF. Here the CDR3 DNA reads TGTGCCAGCACCAACCCGGGACAGAACACTGAAGCTTTCTTT.

CDR3 protein: CASSLNLAGDTQYF. In DNA form, the CDR3 reads TGCGCCAGCAGCTTGAACCTAGCAGGAGATACGCAGTATTTT. This rearrangement joins TRBV5-1 to TRBJ2-3; maybe TRBD2 (5 bases). Trimming removed 1 base from V and 5 bases from J, with 11 bases in between. The CDR3 runs 14 residues. Germline lookup yields CDR1 SGHRS and CDR2 YFSETQ.

The V gene is TRBV25-1, the J gene TRBJ2-6; the D gene is possibly TRBD1 (5 bases). The CDR3 is made up of 16 amino acids. Trimming pared 3 bases from V and 4 bases from J, leaving 13 bases between. CDR1 is MGHDK, CDR2 SYGVNS, per germline. CDR3 nucleotides: TGTGCCAGCAGTGAGTCCAGGGTACCGGGGGCCAACGTCCTGACTTTC. It codes for CASSESRVPGANVLTF.

The chain couples TRBV7-3 to TRBJ2-2, with TRBD1 matching 10 bases. The germline gives CDR1 SGHTA, CDR2 FQGTGA. The CDR3 length is 14 residues. Trimming at V came to 5 bases and at J to 7 bases, leaving 4 bases not matched to a gene. CDR3 sequence (DNA): TGTGCCAGCAGCATGACAGGGGGCGGCGGGGAGCTGTTTTTT. It yields the protein CASSMTGGGGELFF.

This sequence joins TRBV19 and TRBJ1-1; 7 bases map to TRBD1. Germline lookup yields CDR1 LNHDA and CDR2 SQIVND (reference sequence). V lost 3 bases, J lost 6 bases, and 7 bases stayed unmatched. The CDR3 is made up of 14 amino acids. The CDR3, as DNA: TGTGCCAGTAGTATGAGAGGGGGCGCGCCTGAAGCTTTCTTT. This gives the protein CASSMRGGAPEAFF.

The CDR3 nucleotides read TGTGCCAGAAGCTGCACGTATGAAAACATTCAGTACTTC. The encoded protein is CARSCTYENIQYF. This sequence joins TRBV5-3 and TRBJ2-4; D uncertain. TRBV5-3 is an ORF; its function is uncertain. V shed 3 bases and J shed 5 bases, with 9 bases lying between them. The CDR3 extends over 13 amino acids.

The V and J genes are TRBV5-6 and TRBJ1-2, with D maybe TRBD1 (6 bases). The CDR3 loop spans 14 amino acids. V was shortened by 4 bases and J by 8 bases, with 18 bases between the two germline ends. Germline CDR1 and CDR2: SGHDT and YYEEEE. The CDR3 DNA is TGTGCCAGCAGCACGAACTACAGGGTCCACGGCTACACCTTC. Translating it yields CASSTNYRVHGYTF.

V and J are TRBV11-1 and TRBJ2-7; D perhaps matches TRBD1 (5 bases). Germline V gene sequence: CDR1 SGHAT, CDR2 FQDESV (reference sequence). Trimming removed 0 bases at V and 2 bases at J, with 5 bases between. This CDR3 has 13 amino acids. CDR3 sequence: CASSLAQAYEQYF. The CDR3, as DNA: TGTGCCAGCAGCTTAGCACAGGCCTACGAGCAGTACTTC.

The V call is TRBV19, the J call TRBJ1-4, with D hard to call. Germline-derived CDR1 and CDR2 are LNHDA and SQIVND (reference sequence). The CDR3 runs to 15 residues. V was shortened by 8 bases and J by 5 bases, with 18 bases between the two germline ends. The CDR3 spells CASSPPGVLNEKLFF. CDR3 DNA: TGTGCCAGTTCTCCCCCCGGCGTGCTAAATGAAAAACTGTTTTTT.

This clone has only one observation. This chain links TRBV15 with TRBJ1-3; D possibly corresponds to TRBD1 (5 bases). The CDR3 is 17 residues long. Germline CDR1 reads LNHNV; CDR2 reads YYDKDF (reference sequence). V shed 1 base and J shed 0 bases, with 13 bases lying between them. CDR3 protein: CATSRGNRRFSGNTIYF. CDR3 in DNA: TGTGCCACCAGCAGAGGGAACAGGAGATTCTCTGGAAACACCATATATTTT.

This clone was observed once. The chain links TRBV29-1 to TRBJ1-1; D not certain. The V and J ends lost 4 bases and 1 base respectively, with 10 bases between them. The CDR3 runs 13 residues. The V gene's germline CDR1 is SQVTM and CDR2 ANQGSEA. CDR3 amino acids: CSVARHQNTEAFF. In nucleotides, the CDR3 is TGCAGCGTTGCCAGACATCAGAACACTGAAGCTTTCTTT.

This chain links TRBV4-2 with TRBJ2-5, with 12 bases lining up with TRBD1. This CDR3 has 20 residues. The junction had 20 bases not matched to a gene; V was cut back by 4 bases and J by 5 bases. CDR1 and CDR2 from the germline V gene are LGHNA and YNFKEQ. The CDR3 loop is CASSREYLGQGAFSLETQYF. The CDR3, as DNA: TGTGCCAGCAGCCGAGAGTATTTGGGACAGGGGGCGTTTTCGCTGGAGACCCAGTACTTC.

This clone was counted a single time. A junction boundary mismatches the germline segment, possibly from a read error. The chain couples TRBV6-1 to TRBJ1-5; D gene unclear. The germline gives CDR1 MNHNS, CDR2 SASEGT. The CDR3 consists of 16 residues. The CDR3 loop reads CAISESILRSNQPQHF. The CDR3 DNA sequence: TGTGCCATCAGTGAGTCGATACTCCGAAGCAATCAGCCCCAGCATTTT.

The chain has TRBV2 and TRBJ1-1, with unresolved D. Trimming took 1 base from V and 11 from J, leaving 14 bases between them. CDR3 length: 13 residues. Per germline, CDR1 SNHLY and CDR2 FYNNEI. CDR3 in DNA: TGTGCCAGCAGTGAAGACCCTGCGACTCGGGCTTTCTTT. Encoded protein: CASSEDPATRAFF. Supplemented by reference TRBV2 and TRBJ1-1, the full variable domain reads EPEVTQTPSHQVTQMGQEVILRCVPISNHLYFYWYRQILGQKVEFLVSFYNNEISEKSEIFDDQFSVERPDGSNFTLKIRSTKLEDSAMYFCASSEDPATRAFFGQGTRLTVV.

The V gene is TRBV9, the J gene TRBJ2-3; D is unresolved. The CDR3 sequence is 14 residues long. With 0 bases removed from V and 1 base from J, the gap between germline ends came to 6 bases. Germline V gives CDR1 SGDLS, CDR2 YYNGEE. This chain's CDR3 is CASSVGARTDTQYF. CDR3 in DNA: TGTGCCAGCAGCGTAGGCGCGCGCACAGATACGCAGTATTTT. The full variable domain, with the rest looked up from reference TRBV9 and TRBJ2-3, is DSGVTQTPKHLITATGQRVTLRCSPRSGDLSVYWYQQSLDQGLQFLIQYYNGEERAKGNILERFSAQQFPDLHSELNLSSLELGDSALYFCASSVGARTDTQYFGPGTRLTVL.

The genes are TRBV5-1 and TRBJ2-2; possibly TRBD2 for D (6 bases). Looked up from germline, CDR1 is SGHRS and CDR2 is YFSETQ. This CDR3 is 13 amino acids long. V was pared by 4 bases and J by 3 bases, with 7 bases between. This CDR3 is CASSPGDTGELFF. The CDR3 nucleotides read TGCGCCAGCAGCCCGGGGGACACCGGGGAGCTGTTTTTT.